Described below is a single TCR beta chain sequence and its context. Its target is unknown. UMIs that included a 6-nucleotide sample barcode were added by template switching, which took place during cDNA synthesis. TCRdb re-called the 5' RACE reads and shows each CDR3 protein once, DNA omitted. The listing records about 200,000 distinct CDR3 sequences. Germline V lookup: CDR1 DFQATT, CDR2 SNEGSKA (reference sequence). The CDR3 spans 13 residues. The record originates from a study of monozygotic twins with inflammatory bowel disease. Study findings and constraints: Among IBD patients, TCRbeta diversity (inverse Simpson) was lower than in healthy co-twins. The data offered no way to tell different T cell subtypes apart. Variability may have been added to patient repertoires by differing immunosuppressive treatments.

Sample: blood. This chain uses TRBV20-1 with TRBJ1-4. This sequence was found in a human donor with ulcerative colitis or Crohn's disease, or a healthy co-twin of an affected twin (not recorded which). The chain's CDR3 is CSARTSENEKLFF.